This T cell receptor beta chain came from a study of T cells in pancreatic ductal adenocarcinoma. TCRdb's table, derived via immunoSEQ multiplex PCR, lists solely in-frame clones and lacks some. The repertoire holds around 94,000 clones, with over 90% as singletons. The selected patients with pancreatic ductal adenocarcinoma had surgery but no neoadjuvant therapy. The CDR3 covers 16 residues. The J segment lost 3 bases and the V segment lost 4 bases, leaving 9 bases of the junction unmatched. CDR1 is MNHEY and CDR2 is SMNVEV in the germline V gene (reference sequence). This TCR was recovered from a human donor with pancreatic ductal adenocarcinoma. The chain couples TRBV27 to TRBJ2-1, with 7 positions matching TRBD1. Sequenced material: PBMCs. This chain's CDR3 is CASSYHDRVDYNEQFF. The CDR3 nucleotides are TGTGCCAGCAGTTACCACGACAGGGTTGACTACAATGAGCAGTTCTTC.